Relative to its sample, the clone carrying this TCR beta chain is medium-sized. The entry originates in a study of T cell changes during pregnancy in multiple sclerosis. J lost 4 bases, V lost 4 bases, and 5 bases had no gene match. Germline assignment: CDR1 LNHDA and CDR2 SQIVND (reference sequence). The CDR3 is made up of 15 amino acids. Assay: immunoSEQ multiplex PCR; the TCRdb copy retains only in-frame clones and omits some. The data show 15,000 to 20,000 clones, more than 75% seen once. The J gene is TRBJ1-5, the V gene TRBV19, with TRBD1 identical over 9 bases. The origin of this receptor is a female donor in good health, enrolled as a control in a pregnancy study. The sequencing here drew on CD4+ T cells from peripheral blood mononuclear cells, taken in the first trimester of pregnancy. CDR3: CASSRAGQGNQPQHF. The CDR3 DNA sequence: TGTGCCAGTAGTAGAGCGGGACAGGGAAATCAGCCCCAGCATTTT.